The T cell receptor (beta chain) under discussion was sequenced for a study of blood T cell repertoires in COVID-19. Study overall: There were acute and convalescent COVID-19 samples, and they came from the United States, Italy and Spain. Nucleic acid was either cDNA or gDNA, and it came from T cells, B-cell-depleted T cells, or PBMCs.

In the authors' workflow: By means of reference gene primer amplification, nucleated cell counts were estimated. TCRdb's table, derived via immunoSEQ multiplex PCR, lists solely in-frame clones and lacks some. That table is the source of V, J and clone size, and D and trimming were worked out from the DNA. Of 270,000 or so clones listed, 81% are singletons. With 5 bases clipped from V and 5 bases from J, the junction kept 6 bases outside the gene matches. CDR3 length: 14 amino acids. The V gene's germline CDR1 is LNHDA and CDR2 SQIVND (reference sequence). This TCR was sampled from a woman in her sixties with active or convalescent COVID-19. Input material: peripheral blood. The chain is built from TRBV19 and TRBJ1-5, with 7 bases that match TRBD1. The CDR3 DNA reads TGTGCCAGTAGTGTGACAGGGCCATATCAGCCCCAGCATTTT. It is translated as CASSVTGPYQPQHF.